What follows describes a single T cell receptor beta chain. The antigen is unknown. The V end was cut by 1 base, the J end by 7 bases, with 14 bases between. The V gene's germline CDR1 is SGHAT and CDR2 FQNNGV. CDR3 size: 15 residues. The PCR contained 60 Vbeta and 13 Jbeta primers. Per the authors' pipeline: Per a later analysis, the number of unique TCR beta chains was about 78 million, of which 8.5 million to 11 million were shared. Here immunoSEQ multiplex PCR was the method, and the copy in TCRdb shows in-frame clones only, minus some. That table gives V, J and clone size, and the DNA gave D and trimming. The repertoire consists of under 150,000 clones, with 75% to 85% occurring once and the leading ten covering approximately 9.1%. The data belong to a study of cytomegalovirus exposure and HLA in healthy donors. Study summary: An early release of data contained about 85 million unique TCRs, which came from HLA-typed donors.

Findings and caveats of the study: Most TCR sequences were uncommon, yet certain public TCRs appeared in many donors.

Sequenced input: PBMCs. This chain uses TRBV11-2 with TRBJ2-1; TRBD2 is a possible D gene (6 bases). This TCR was recovered from a woman in her forties or fifties in good health and CMV-seropositive. CDR3 coding DNA: TGTGCCAGCAGCTTAGGGGGCGGCGCGGGGAATGAGCAGTTCTTC. Protein product: CASSLGGGAGNEQFF.